Listed below are T cell receptor beta chains from one sample, sequenced in a study of shared clonotypes between healthy human individuals. Repertoires were generated with immunoSEQ multiplex PCR, while TCRdb's copy carries only in-frame clones and drops some. The top ten hold 1.8% of the sample, which has over 700,000 clones, 55% to 80% seen once. The sequenced material came from memory CD4+ T cells sorted from blood. The source is a woman aged 25-40 years in good health. Each CDR3 is given with its conserved first and last residue. A D gene is named only where the DNA matches it firmly. Clone size appears in some rows only: once, few, many, or a class for an expanded clone.

v_gene	d_gene	j_gene	abundance	CDR3nt	CDR3aa
TRBV5-4	.	TRBJ1-2	few	TGTGCCAGCAGCTTTACAGGTCTTGGCTACACCTTC	CASSFTGLGYTF
TRBV6-1	TRBD1	TRBJ1-5	.	TGTGCCACCCGGACAGGGGCCGTTAGCAATCAGCCCCAGCATTTT	CATRTGAVSNQPQHF
TRBV19	.	TRBJ2-6	.	TGTGCCAGTAGTATGGTAACCAGGCTACATGGGGCCAACGTCCTGACTTTC	CASSMVTRLHGANVLTF
TRBV9	.	TRBJ2-3	.	TGTGCCAGCAGCGTAGTCGGTGGTGGGGCAGATACGCAGTATTTT	CASSVVGGGADTQYF
TRBV27	TRBD1	TRBJ2-2	.	TGTGCCAGCACTAGTACAGGGGGACTGAACACCGGGGAGCTGTTTTTT	CASTSTGGLNTGELFF
TRBV5-1	.	TRBJ1-2	.	TGCGCCAGCAGCTGGGGGCCCGAGAGTGGCTACACCTTC	CASSWGPESGYTF
TRBV10-3	.	TRBJ1-1	few	TGTGCCATCAGTGAGTCGGTCACTGAAGCTTTCTTT	CAISESVTEAFF
TRBV19	.	TRBJ1-1	many	TGTGCCAGTAGTCTTGGGGGACGGGAAATAGTCGAAGCTTTCTTT	CASSLGGREIVEAFF
TRBV29-1	TRBD1	TRBJ2-7	.	TGCAGCGCCTGGGACAGCTCCTACGAGCAGTACTTC	CSAWDSSYEQYF
TRBV11-2	TRBD2	TRBJ2-7	.	TGTGCCAGCAGCCCCCAAACGGGACTAGCTCTGTACGAGCAGTACTTC	CASSPQTGLALYEQYF
TRBV28	TRBD1	TRBJ1-2	.	TGTGCCAGCAGAGCGACAGGGGGCGCCTATGGCTACACCTTC	CASRATGGAYGYTF
TRBV5-6	.	TRBJ2-4	.	TGTGCCAGCAGCTTGGGGTATTCGGGACAAGGGGACATTCAGTACTTC	CASSLGYSGQGDIQYF
TRBV18	.	TRBJ2-1	.	TGTGCCAGCTCACCACCGGGACCAGTGAGAAACAATGAGCAGTTCTTC	CASSPPGPVRNNEQFF
TRBV19	.	TRBJ1-4	.	TGTGCCAGTAGTCCGGGACTCAACCCCCATGAAAAACTGTTTTTT	CASSPGLNPHEKLFF
TRBV19	.	TRBJ2-2	.	TGTGCCAGTCTGGGGGCAGGGTGGAACACCGGGGAGCTGTTTTTT	CASLGAGWNTGELFF
TRBV19	TRBD2	TRBJ2-3	many	TGTGCCAGTGCACTAGCGGGACTCACAGATACGCAGTATTTT	CASALAGLTDTQYF
TRBV5-1	TRBD1	TRBJ2-1	.	TGCGCCAGCATCCCCGGGACAGGGGGCACTGAGCAGTTCTTC	CASIPGTGGTEQFF
TRBV6-6	.	TRBJ1-1	once	TGTGCCAGCAGTTACGAGAGAGGCACTGAAGCTTTCTTT	CASSYERGTEAFF
TRBV6-1	TRBD1	TRBJ2-6	.	TGTGCCAGCAGTGCCCCGGGACAGGGTACTGGGGCCAACGTCCTGACTTTC	CASSAPGQGTGANVLTF
TRBV28	.	TRBJ2-7	once	TGTGCCAGCAGTTTTGAGGGTAGCTCCGTAAGGGAGCAGTACTTC	CASSFEGSSVREQYF
TRBV7-6	.	TRBJ2-1	.	TGTGCCAGCAGCCTCAACCCCCCTGCGGGCTCCTACAATGAGCAGTTCTTC	CASSLNPPAGSYNEQFF
TRBV29-1	.	TRBJ2-1	.	TGCAGCGTTGGGACAGACAATGAGCAGTTCTTC	CSVGTDNEQFF
TRBV4-1	.	TRBJ2-6	.	TGCGCCAGCAGCCAAGCTAACGTCCTGACTTTC	CASSQANVLTF
TRBV18	.	TRBJ1-1	many	TGTGCCAGCTCACCACTCGGGGTCCTCAACACTGAAGCTTTCTTT	CASSPLGVLNTEAFF
TRBV19	TRBD2	TRBJ2-1	few	TGTGCCAGTCTTAGCAGCGGGGCCCCCACCAATGAGCAGTTCTTC	CASLSSGAPTNEQFF
TRBV5-1	TRBD1	TRBJ1-3	.	TGCGCCAGCTCACAGGGGGAAGGAAACACCATATATTTT	CASSQGEGNTIYF